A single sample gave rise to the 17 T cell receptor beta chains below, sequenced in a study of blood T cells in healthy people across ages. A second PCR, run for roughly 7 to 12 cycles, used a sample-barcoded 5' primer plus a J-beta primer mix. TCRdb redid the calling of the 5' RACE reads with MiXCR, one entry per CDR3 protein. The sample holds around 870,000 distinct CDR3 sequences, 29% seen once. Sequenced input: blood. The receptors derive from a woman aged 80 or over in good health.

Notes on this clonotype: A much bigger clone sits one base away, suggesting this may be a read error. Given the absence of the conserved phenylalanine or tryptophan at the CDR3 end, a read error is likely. As DNA, the CDR3 is TGCAGCGTTGGTGAGGGCGGAGAGACCCAGTACGTC. Encoded protein: CSVGEGGETQYV. V and J are TRBV29-1 and TRBJ2-5; weak D call: TRBD2 (5 bases). Trimming removed 4 bases from V and 4 bases from J, with 10 bases in between. The germline V gene has CDR1 SQVTM and CDR2 ANQGSEA. The CDR3 is made up of 12 amino acids.

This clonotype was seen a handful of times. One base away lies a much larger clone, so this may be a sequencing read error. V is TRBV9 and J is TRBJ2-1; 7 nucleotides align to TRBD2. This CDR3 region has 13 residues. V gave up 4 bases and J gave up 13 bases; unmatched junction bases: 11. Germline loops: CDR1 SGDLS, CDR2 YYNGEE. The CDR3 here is CASSPSRRETQFF. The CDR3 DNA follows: TGTGCCAGCAGCCCGAGCCGGCGGGAGACCCAGTTCTTC. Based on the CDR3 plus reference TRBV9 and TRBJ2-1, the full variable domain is DSGVTQTPKHLITATGQRVTLRCSPRSGDLSVYWYQQSLDQGLQFLIQYYNGEERAKGNILERFSAQQFPDLHSELNLSSLELGDSALYFCASSPSRRETQFFGPGTRLTVL.

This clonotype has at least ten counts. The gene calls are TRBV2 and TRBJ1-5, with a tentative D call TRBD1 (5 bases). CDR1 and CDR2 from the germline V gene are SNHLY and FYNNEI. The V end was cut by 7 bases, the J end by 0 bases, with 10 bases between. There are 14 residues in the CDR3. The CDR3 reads CASKQEYSNQPQHF. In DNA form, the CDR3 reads TGTGCCAGCAAACAGGAATATAGCAATCAGCCCCAGCATTTT.

The CDR3 spells CSAGPGHFSTGGPFF. The CDR3 DNA follows: TGCAGCGCCGGTCCGGGACATTTTAGCACCGGGGGGCCGTTTTTT. The chain joins TRBV29-1 to TRBJ2-2; perhaps TRBD2 as D (7 bases). Germline CDR1 is SQVTM and CDR2 is ANQGSEA. The V end was cut by 7 bases, the J end by 16 bases, with 31 bases between. CDR3 length equals 15 residues.

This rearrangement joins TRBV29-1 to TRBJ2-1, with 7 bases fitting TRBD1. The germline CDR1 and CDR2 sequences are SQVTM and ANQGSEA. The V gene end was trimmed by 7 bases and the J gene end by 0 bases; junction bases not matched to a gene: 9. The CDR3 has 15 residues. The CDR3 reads CSGTGELSSYNEQFF. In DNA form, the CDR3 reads TGCAGCGGTACAGGGGAGCTTAGCTCCTACAATGAGCAGTTCTTC.

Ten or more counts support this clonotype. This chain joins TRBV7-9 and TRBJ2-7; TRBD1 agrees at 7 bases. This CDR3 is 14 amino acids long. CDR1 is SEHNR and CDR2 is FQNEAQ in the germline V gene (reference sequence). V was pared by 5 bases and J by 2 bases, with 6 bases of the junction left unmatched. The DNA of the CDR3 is TGTGCCAGCAGCACCGCACAGGGGACCTACGAGCAGTACTTC. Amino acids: CASSTAQGTYEQYF.

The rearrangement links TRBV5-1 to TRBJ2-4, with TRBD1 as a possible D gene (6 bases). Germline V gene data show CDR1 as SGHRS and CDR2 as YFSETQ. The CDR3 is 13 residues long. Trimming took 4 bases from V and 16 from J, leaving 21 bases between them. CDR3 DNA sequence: TGCGCCAGCAGCCGGGACAACTCCTACGAGCACTACTTC. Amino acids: CASSRDNSYEHYF.

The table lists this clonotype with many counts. This CDR3 reads CASSSWGKERTQYF. The CDR3 DNA sequence: TGTGCCAGCAGCTCTTGGGGGAAGGAGAGAACCCAGTACTTC. The chain is built from TRBV13 and TRBJ2-5, with D perhaps being TRBD1 or TRBD2 (5 bases each). Germline loops: CDR1 PRHDT, CDR2 FYEKMQ (reference sequence). This CDR3 contains 14 residues. V lost 4 bases and J 8 bases, leaving 17 bases between the germline ends.

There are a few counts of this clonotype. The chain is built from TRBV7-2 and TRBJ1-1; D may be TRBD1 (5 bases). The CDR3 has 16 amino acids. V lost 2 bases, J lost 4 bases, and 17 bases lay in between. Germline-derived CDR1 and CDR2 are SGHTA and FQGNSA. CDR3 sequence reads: CASSLMIGAPGTEAFF. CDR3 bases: TGTGCCAGCAGCTTAATGATTGGGGCCCCTGGCACTGAAGCTTTCTTT.

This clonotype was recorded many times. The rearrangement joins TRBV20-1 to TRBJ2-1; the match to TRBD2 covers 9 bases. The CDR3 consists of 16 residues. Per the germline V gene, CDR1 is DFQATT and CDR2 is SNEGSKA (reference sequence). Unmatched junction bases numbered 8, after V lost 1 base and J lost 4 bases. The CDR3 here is CSARAGETSGYNEQFF. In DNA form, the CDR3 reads TGCAGTGCTAGAGCTGGGGAGACTAGCGGATACAATGAGCAGTTCTTC.

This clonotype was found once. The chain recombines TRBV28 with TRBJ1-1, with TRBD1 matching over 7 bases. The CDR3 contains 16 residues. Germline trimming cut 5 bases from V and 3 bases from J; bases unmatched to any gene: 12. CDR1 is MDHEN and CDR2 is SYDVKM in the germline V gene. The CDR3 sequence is CASSLTGTARDTEAFF. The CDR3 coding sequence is TGTGCCAGCAGTCTCACTGGGACAGCGAGGGACACTGAAGCTTTCTTT.

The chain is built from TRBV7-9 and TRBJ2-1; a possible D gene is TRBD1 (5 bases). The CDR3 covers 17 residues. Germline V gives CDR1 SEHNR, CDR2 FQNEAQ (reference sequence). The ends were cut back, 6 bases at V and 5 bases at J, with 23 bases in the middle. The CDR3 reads CASRQYNFQGSNNEQFF. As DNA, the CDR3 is TGTGCCAGCAGACAATACAATTTTCAGGGCAGCAACAATGAGCAGTTCTTC.

CDR3 in amino acids: CASSLGRGFTDTQYF. CDR3 DNA sequence: TGCGCCAGCAGCTTGGGGCGGGGATTCACAGATACGCAGTATTTT. The genes are TRBV5-1 and TRBJ2-3; TRBD2 is a possible D gene (6 bases). The CDR3 runs to 15 residues. CDR1 is SGHRS, CDR2 YFSETQ, per germline. Trimming took off 0 bases at V and 2 bases at J, with 10 bases between the two ends.

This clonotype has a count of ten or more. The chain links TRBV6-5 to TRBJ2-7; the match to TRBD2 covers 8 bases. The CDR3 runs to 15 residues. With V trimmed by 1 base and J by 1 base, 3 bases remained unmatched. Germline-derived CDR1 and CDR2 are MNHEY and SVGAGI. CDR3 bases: TGTGCCAGCAGTTACTTGGCGGGGGGTTCCTACGAGCAGTACTTC. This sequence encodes CASSYLAGGSYEQYF.

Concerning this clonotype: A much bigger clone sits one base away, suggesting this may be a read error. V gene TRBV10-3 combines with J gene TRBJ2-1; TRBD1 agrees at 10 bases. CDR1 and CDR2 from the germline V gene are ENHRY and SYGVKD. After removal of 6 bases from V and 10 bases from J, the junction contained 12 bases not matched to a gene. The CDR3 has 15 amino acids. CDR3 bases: TGTGCCATCAGCCCTCGACAGGGGGCCTCCTACGAGCAGTTCTTC. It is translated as CAISPRQGASYEQFF.

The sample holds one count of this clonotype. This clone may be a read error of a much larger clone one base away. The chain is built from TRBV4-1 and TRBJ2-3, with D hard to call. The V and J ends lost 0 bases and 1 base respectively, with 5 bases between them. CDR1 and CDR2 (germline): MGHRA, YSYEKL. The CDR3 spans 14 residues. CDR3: CASSQDDGTDTQYF. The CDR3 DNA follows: TGCGCCAGCAGCCAAGATGACGGCACAGATACGCAGTATTTT.

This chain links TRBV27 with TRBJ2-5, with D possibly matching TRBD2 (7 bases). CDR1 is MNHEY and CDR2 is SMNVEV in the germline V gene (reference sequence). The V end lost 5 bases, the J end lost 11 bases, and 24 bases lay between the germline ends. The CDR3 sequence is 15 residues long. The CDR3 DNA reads TGTGCCAGCAGTCTGGGGGGCAGGACGGGGGGTGAGCAGTACTTC. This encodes CASSLGGRTGGEQYF.